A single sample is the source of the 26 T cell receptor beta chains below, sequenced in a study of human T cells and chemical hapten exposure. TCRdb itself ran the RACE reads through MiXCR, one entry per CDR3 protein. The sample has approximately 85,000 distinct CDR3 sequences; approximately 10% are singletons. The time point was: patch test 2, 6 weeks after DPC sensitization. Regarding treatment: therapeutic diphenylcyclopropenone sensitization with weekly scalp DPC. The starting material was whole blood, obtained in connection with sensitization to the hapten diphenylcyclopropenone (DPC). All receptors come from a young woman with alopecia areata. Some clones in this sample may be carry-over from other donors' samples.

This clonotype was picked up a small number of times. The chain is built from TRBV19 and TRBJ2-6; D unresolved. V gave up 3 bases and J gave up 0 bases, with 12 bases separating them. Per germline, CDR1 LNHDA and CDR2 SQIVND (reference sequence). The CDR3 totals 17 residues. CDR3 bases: TGTGCCAGTAGTATGTTTGTGAGAGTCTCTGGGGCCAACGTCCTGACTTTC. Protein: CASSMFVRVSGANVLTF. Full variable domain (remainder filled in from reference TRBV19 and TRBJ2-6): DGGITQSPKYLFRKEGQNVTLSCEQNLNHDAMYWYRQDPGQGLRLIYYSQIVNDFQKGDIAEGYSVSREKKESFPLTVTSAQKNPTAFYLCASSMFVRVSGANVLTFGAGSRLTVL.

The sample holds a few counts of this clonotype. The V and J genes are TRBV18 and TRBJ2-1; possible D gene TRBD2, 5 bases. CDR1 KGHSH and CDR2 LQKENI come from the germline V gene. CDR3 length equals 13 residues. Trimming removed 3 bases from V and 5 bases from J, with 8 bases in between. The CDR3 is CASSPTRNNEQFF. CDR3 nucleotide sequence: TGTGCCAGCTCACCTACTAGAAACAATGAGCAGTTCTTC. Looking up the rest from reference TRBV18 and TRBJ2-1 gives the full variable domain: NAGVMQNPRHLVRRRGQEARLRCSPMKGHSHVYWYRQLPEEGLKFMVYLQKENIIDESGMPKERFSAEFPKEGPSILRIQQVVRGDSAAYFCASSPTRNNEQFFGPGTRLTVL.

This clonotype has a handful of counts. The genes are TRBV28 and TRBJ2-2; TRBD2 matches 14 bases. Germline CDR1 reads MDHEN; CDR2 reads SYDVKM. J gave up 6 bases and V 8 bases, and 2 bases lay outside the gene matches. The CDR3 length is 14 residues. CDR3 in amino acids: CASQGLAGAGELFF. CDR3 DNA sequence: TGTGCCAGCCAGGGACTAGCGGGAGCCGGGGAGCTGTTTTTT.

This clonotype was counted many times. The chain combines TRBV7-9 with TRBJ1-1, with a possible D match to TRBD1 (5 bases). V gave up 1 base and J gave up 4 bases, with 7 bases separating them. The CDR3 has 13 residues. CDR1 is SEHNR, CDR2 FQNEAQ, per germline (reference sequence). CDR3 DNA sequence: TGTGCCAGCAGCTTAGAGGGACGCACTGAAGCTTTCTTT. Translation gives CASSLEGRTEAFF.

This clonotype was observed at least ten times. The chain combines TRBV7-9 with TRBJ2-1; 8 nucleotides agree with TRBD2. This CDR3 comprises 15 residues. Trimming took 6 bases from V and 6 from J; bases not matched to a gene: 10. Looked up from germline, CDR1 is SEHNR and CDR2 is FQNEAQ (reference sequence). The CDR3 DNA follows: TGTGCCAGCAGGTCCGGGGGGGAGAAGGTCAATGAGCAGTTCTTC. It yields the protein CASRSGGEKVNEQFF.

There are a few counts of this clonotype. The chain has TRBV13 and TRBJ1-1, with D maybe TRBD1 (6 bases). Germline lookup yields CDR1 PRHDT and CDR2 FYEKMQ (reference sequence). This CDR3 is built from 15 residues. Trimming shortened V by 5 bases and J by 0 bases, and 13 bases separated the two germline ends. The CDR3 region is CASSVDRRVNTEAFF. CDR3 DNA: TGTGCCAGCAGCGTGGACAGACGAGTGAACACTGAAGCTTTCTTT.

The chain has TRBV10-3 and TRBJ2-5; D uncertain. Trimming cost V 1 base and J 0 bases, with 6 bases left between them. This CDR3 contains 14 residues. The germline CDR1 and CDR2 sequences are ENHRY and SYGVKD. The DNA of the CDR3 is TGTGCCATCAGTGAGTTATCGGACCAAGAGACCCAGTACTTC. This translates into CAISELSDQETQYF.

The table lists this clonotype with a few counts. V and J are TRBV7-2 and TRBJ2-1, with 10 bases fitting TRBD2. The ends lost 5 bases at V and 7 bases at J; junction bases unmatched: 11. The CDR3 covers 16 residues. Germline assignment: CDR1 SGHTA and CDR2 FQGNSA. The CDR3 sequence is CASSPRSGGPGNEQFF. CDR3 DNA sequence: TGTGCCAGCAGCCCACGTAGCGGGGGGCCGGGAAATGAGCAGTTCTTC.

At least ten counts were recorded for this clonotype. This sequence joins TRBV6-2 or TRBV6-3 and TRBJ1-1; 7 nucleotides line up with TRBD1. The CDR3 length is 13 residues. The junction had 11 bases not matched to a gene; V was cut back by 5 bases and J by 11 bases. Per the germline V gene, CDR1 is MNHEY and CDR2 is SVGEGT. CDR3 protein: CASSDGRGSLAFF. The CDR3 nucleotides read TGTGCCAGCAGTGACGGCAGGGGGTCTCTGGCTTTCTTT.

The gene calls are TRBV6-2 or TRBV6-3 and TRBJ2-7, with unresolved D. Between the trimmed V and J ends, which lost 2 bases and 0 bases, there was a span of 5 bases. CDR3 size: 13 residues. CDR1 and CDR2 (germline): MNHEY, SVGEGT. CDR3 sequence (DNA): TGTGCCAGCAGTTACACAGTCTCCTACGAGCAGTACTTC. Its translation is CASSYTVSYEQYF.

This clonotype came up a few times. CDR3 amino acids: CASSPDVGPSGNTIYF. The CDR3 nucleotides read TGTGCCAGCAGCCCGGACGTTGGACCCTCTGGAAACACCATATATTTT. This chain links TRBV5-4 with TRBJ1-3; unclear D gene. The germline CDR1 and CDR2 sequences are SGHNT and YYREEE (reference sequence). V was cut by 4 bases and J by 0 bases, with 14 bases left in between. This CDR3 comprises 16 residues. Based on the CDR3 plus reference TRBV5-4 and TRBJ1-3, the full variable domain is ETGVTQSPTHLIKTRGQQVTLRCSSQSGHNTVSWYQQALGQGPQFIFQYYREEENGRGNFPPRFSGLQFPNYSSELNVNALELDDSALYLCASSPDVGPSGNTIYFGEGSWLTVV.

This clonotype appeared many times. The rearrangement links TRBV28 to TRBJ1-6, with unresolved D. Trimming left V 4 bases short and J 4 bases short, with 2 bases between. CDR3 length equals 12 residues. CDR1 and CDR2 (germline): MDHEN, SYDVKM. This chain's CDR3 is CASSWYNSPLHF. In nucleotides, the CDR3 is TGTGCCAGCAGTTGGTATAATTCACCCCTCCACTTT.

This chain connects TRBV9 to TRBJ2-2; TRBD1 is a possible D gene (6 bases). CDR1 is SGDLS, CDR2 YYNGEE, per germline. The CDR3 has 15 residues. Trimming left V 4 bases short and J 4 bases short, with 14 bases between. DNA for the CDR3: TGTGCCAGCAGCTTGGGACAAATCGGCACCGGGGAGCTGTTTTTT. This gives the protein CASSLGQIGTGELFF.

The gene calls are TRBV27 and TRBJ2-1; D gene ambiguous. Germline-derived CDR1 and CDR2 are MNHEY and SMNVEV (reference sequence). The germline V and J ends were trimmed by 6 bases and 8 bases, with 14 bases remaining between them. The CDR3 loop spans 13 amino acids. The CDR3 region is CASRASSVDEQFF. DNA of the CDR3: TGTGCCAGCAGAGCCTCGTCTGTGGATGAGCAGTTCTTC.

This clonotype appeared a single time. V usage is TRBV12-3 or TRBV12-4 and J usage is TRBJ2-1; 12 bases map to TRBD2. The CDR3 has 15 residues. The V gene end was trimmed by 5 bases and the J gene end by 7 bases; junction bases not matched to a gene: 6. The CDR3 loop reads CASSVGLAGRNEQFF. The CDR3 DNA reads TGTGCCAGCAGTGTCGGACTAGCGGGGAGAAATGAGCAGTTCTTC.

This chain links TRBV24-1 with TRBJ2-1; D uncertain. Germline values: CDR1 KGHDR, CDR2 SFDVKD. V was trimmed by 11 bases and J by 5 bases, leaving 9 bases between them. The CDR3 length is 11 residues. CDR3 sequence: CASGRNNEQFF. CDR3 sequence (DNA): TGTGCCAGCGGACGGAACAATGAGCAGTTCTTC.

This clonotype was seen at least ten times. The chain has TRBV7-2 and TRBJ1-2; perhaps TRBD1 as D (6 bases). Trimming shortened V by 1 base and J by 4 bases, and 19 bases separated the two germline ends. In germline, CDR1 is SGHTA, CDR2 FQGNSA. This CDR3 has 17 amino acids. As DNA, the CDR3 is TGTGCCAGCAGCTTAGGTGGGGGCAGGAGAAATAGCTATGGCTACACCTTC. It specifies CASSLGGGRRNSYGYTF.

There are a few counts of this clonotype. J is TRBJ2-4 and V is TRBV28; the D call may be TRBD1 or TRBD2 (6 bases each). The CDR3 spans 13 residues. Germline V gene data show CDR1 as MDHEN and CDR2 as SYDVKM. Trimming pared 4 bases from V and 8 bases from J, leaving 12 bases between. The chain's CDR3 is CASSSHREDIQYF. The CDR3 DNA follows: TGTGCCAGCAGTTCCCACAGGGAGGACATTCAGTACTTC.

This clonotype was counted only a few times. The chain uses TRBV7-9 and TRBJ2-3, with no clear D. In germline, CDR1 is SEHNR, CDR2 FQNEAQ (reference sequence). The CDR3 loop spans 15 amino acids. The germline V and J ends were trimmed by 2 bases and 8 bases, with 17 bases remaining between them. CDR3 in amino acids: CASSLYLSVVGTQYF. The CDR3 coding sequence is TGTGCCAGCAGCTTATACCTTTCTGTAGTGGGTACGCAGTATTTT.

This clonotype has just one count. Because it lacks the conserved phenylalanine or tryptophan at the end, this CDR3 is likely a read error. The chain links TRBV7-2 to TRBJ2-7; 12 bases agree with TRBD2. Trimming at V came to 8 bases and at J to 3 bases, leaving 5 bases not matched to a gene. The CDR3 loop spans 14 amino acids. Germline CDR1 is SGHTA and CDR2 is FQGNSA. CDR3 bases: TGTGCCAGCTGTACTAGCGGGGGGAGCTACGAGCAGTACTAC. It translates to CASCTSGGSYEQYY.

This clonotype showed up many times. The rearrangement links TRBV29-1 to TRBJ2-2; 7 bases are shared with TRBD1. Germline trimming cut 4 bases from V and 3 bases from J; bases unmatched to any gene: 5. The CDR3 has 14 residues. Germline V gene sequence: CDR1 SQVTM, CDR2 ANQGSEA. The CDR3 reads CSVGQGADTGELFF. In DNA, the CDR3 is TGCAGCGTTGGACAGGGCGCGGACACCGGGGAGCTGTTTTTT.

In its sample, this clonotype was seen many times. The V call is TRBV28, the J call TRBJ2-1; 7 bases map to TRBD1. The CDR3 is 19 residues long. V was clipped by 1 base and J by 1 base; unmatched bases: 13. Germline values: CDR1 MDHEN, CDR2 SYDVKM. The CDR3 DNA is TGTGCCAGCAGTTTATCCCTAAAAGGGGGCATAGGTTCCTACAATGAGCAGTTCTTC. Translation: CASSLSLKGGIGSYNEQFF.

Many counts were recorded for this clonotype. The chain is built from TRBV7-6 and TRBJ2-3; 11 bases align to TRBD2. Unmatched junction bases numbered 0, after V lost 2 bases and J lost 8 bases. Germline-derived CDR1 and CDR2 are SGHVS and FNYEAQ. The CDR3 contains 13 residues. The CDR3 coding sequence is TGTGCCAGCAGCTTACTAGCGGGAGGTACGCAGTATTTT. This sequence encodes CASSLLAGGTQYF.

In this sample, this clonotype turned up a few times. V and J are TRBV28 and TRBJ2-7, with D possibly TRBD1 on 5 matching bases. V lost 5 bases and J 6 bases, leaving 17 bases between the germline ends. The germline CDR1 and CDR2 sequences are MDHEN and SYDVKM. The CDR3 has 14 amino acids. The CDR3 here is CASSPQVRPSEQYF. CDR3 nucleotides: TGTGCCAGCAGTCCACAGGTTCGGCCCTCCGAGCAGTACTTC.

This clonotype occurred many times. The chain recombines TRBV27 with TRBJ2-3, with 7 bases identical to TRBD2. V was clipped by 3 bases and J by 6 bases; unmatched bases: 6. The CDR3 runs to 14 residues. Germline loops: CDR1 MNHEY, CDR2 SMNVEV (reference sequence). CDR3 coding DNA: TGTGCCAGCAGTTTCCTACTAGCGTTGGATACGCAGTATTTT. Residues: CASSFLLALDTQYF.

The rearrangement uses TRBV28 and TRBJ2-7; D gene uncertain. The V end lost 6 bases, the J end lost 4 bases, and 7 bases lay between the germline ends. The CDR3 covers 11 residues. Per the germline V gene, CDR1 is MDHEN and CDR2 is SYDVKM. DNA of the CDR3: TGTGCCAGCAGCCGCGAGTACGAGCAGTACTTC. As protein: CASSREYEQYF.